This T cell receptor (beta chain) was obtained from a study of blood T cells in healthy people across ages. Study observations and caveats: The percentage of naive T cells correlated strongly with TCR beta diversity. Relative to aged donors, long-lived donors carried more naive CD4+ cells and displayed higher diversity. The study could not conclusively compare naive and antigen-experienced cells, given its unsorted PBMCs.

This clonotype appeared a few times. Antigen unknown. The germline V gene has CDR1 SGHDN and CDR2 FVKESK. The CDR3 contains 13 residues. The ends were cut back, 1 base at V and 14 bases at J, with 14 bases in the middle. Primed by a sample-barcoded 5' primer and a J-beta primer mix, a second PCR proceeded for roughly 7 to 11 cycles. A 12-random-nucleotide template-switch adaptor tagged each cDNA molecule. MiXCR, run by TCRdb on the 5' RACE reads, gives a single entry per CDR3 protein. The sample has 1.4 million or so distinct CDR3 sequences, approximately 39% seen once; the top ten hold 4%. Sequencing was carried out using blood. This sequence originates from a woman aged 18-29 years in good health. The V and J genes are TRBV14 and TRBJ2-2, with D tentatively TRBD1 (6 bases). This CDR3 reads CASSQGLRGGLFF. CDR3 DNA: TGTGCCAGCAGCCAAGGCCTCAGGGGCGGACTGTTTTTT. The full variable domain, completed using reference TRBV14 and TRBJ2-2, is EAGVTQFPSHSVIEKGQTVTLRCDPISGHDNLYWYRRVMGKEIKFLLHFVKESKQDESGMPNNRFLAERTGGTYSTLKVQPAELEDSGVYFCASSQGLRGGLFFGEGSRLTVL.